Below, 20 T cell receptor beta chains from the same sample are listed, as sequenced in a study of blood T cell repertoires in COVID-19 (TCRdb year 2020). The library was obtained by the immunoSEQ multiplex PCR assay. Entries here come from immuneACCESS through TCRdb and include only in-frame sequences with V and J called. Some clones fail to appear in such tables; in the studies checked, an unresolved V gene covers under half of the shortfall, and the cause of the remainder is unknown. This sample is represented by roughly 170,000 clones; about 80% of them were singletons. The ten largest clones take up around 7% of the sample. The material sequenced was peripheral blood. The source is a human donor in a cohort sampled during active COVID-19.

The chain uses TRBV29-1 and TRBJ2-7; 7 nucleotides agree with TRBD2. Trimming at V came to 2 bases and at J to 2 bases, leaving 3 bases not matched to a gene. This CDR3 is built from 13 residues. The germline V gene encodes CDR1 SQVTM and CDR2 ANQGSEA. The CDR3 loop is CSVEKGGTYEQYF. The CDR3 DNA reads as TGCAGCGTTGAAAAGGGAGGGACCTACGAGCAGTACTTC.

This rearrangement joins TRBV5-1 to TRBJ2-7; TRBD1 aligns across 8 bases. V was clipped by 4 bases and J by 2 bases; unmatched bases: 14. This CDR3 comprises 17 residues. The V gene's germline CDR1 is SGHRS and CDR2 YFSETQ. The CDR3 protein is CASSVHHRDRIPYEQYF. CDR3 sequence (DNA): TGCGCCAGCAGCGTACACCACCGGGACAGGATCCCCTACGAGCAGTACTTC.

The rearrangement uses TRBV3-1 (or the pseudogene TRBV3-2) and TRBJ1-1; tentatively, D is TRBD1 (5 bases). This CDR3 has 14 residues. Between the trimmed V and J ends, which lost 1 base and 7 bases, there was a span of 13 bases. Germline CDR1 LGHDT, CDR2 YNNKEL (reference sequence). This CDR3 is CASSQGVRGVEAFF. DNA of the CDR3: TGTGCCAGCAGCCAAGGGGTTAGGGGCGTTGAAGCTTTCTTT.

V and J are TRBV29-1 and TRBJ2-3; 7 nucleotides match TRBD2. The length of the CDR3 is 14 residues. The J segment lost 1 base and the V segment lost 1 base, leaving 2 bases of the junction unmatched. CDR1 SQVTM and CDR2 ANQGSEA come from the germline V gene. Here the CDR3 DNA reads TGCAGCGTTGAAGCGAGCGGGGGCACAGATACGCAGTATTTT. Its protein is CSVEASGGTDTQYF.

This chain joins TRBV7-9 and TRBJ1-1; a weak D match, TRBD1 (5 bases). This CDR3 spans 14 amino acids. Between the trimmed V and J ends, which lost 5 bases and 0 bases, there was a span of 10 bases. Germline V gene lookup returns CDR1 SEHNR and CDR2 FQNEAQ (reference sequence). CDR3 amino acids: CASSPRAMNTEAFF. The CDR3 nucleotides are TGTGCCAGCAGCCCCAGGGCCATGAACACTGAAGCTTTCTTT.

This clone was counted only a few times. V is TRBV19 and J is TRBJ1-5; D is possibly TRBD1 (6 bases). The V and J ends lost 6 bases and 5 bases respectively, with 11 bases between them. There are 13 residues in the CDR3. Germline V gene sequence: CDR1 LNHDA, CDR2 SQIVND (reference sequence). Written as DNA, the CDR3 is TGTGCCAGTAGGCCGGACAGTTATCAGCCCCAGCATTTT. Its protein is CASRPDSYQPQHF.

The chain combines TRBV4-1 with TRBJ1-1; possible D gene TRBD1, 6 bases. Germline lookup yields CDR1 MGHRA and CDR2 YSYEKL. V lost 1 base and J 5 bases, leaving 8 bases between the germline ends. This CDR3 contains 13 residues. CDR3 amino acids: CASSQGGQTEAFF. The CDR3 bases are TGCGCCAGCAGCCAAGGGGGGCAGACTGAAGCTTTCTTT.

This clone was picked up one time. The chain links TRBV29-1 to TRBJ2-5; 7 nucleotides match TRBD1. CDR3 length: 11 residues. Per the germline V gene, CDR1 is SQVTM and CDR2 is ANQGSEA. Losses at the gene ends were 4 bases for V and 7 bases for J; bases not matched to a gene: 3. CDR3 nucleotide sequence: TGCAGCGTTGTAACAGGGGTGACCCAGTACTTC. Protein: CSVVTGVTQYF.

This clone appeared once. The V gene is TRBV27, the J gene TRBJ1-1; D is unclear. This CDR3 contains 13 residues. V lost 8 bases to trimming and J lost 4 bases, with 14 bases between them. CDR1 and CDR2 (germline): MNHEY, SMNVEV (reference sequence). CDR3: CASSPAIGTEAFF. The CDR3 bases are TGTGCCAGCTCCCCCGCTATCGGCACTGAAGCTTTCTTT.

V usage is TRBV6-1 and J usage is TRBJ2-4, with D possibly being TRBD1 (5 bases). The CDR3 consists of 16 residues. V was cut by 3 bases and J by 9 bases, with 21 bases left in between. CDR1 MNHNS and CDR2 SASEGT come from the germline V gene. This CDR3 is CASSDPLWGPEVIQYF. The CDR3, as DNA: TGTGCCAGCAGTGACCCTCTGTGGGGCCCCGAGGTCATTCAGTACTTC.

This clone has only a few counts. The chain is built from TRBV5-8 and TRBJ1-2; TRBD1 matches at 10 bases. V dropped 1 base and J dropped 7; count of bases not matched to a gene: 10. Per the germline V gene, CDR1 is SGHTS and CDR2 is YDEGEE. The CDR3 sequence is 16 residues long. This chain's CDR3 is CASSLFGTGAYSGYTF. CDR3 DNA sequence: TGTGCCAGCAGCTTGTTCGGGACAGGGGCCTACTCTGGCTACACCTTC.

This clone showed up just once. This chain joins TRBV15 and TRBJ2-1; TRBD2 aligns across 8 bases. Trimming cost V 5 bases and J 2 bases; bases outside gene matches: 2. Germline values: CDR1 LNHNV, CDR2 YYDKDF (reference sequence). The CDR3 is 14 residues long. This CDR3 is CATSGGGTYNEQFF. The CDR3, as DNA: TGTGCCACCAGCGGCGGGGGGACCTACAATGAGCAGTTCTTC.

The V and J genes are TRBV5-1 and TRBJ2-7, with TRBD1 matching 11 bases. The J segment lost 5 bases and the V segment lost 4 bases, leaving 11 bases of the junction unmatched. CDR3 length: 16 amino acids. The germline V gene encodes CDR1 SGHRS and CDR2 YFSETQ. CDR3 DNA: TGCGCCAGCAGCGACCAAGGACAGGGGGCAAATCACGAGCAGTACTTC. As protein: CASSDQGQGANHEQYF.

The chain uses TRBV25-1 and TRBJ1-1; D is undetermined. Germline V gives CDR1 MGHDK, CDR2 SYGVNS. The V gene lost 3 bases and the J gene lost 0 bases, with 8 bases spanning the gap. The CDR3 is 14 amino acids. CDR3 sequence reads: CASSDGDMNTEAFF. Written as DNA, the CDR3 is TGTGCCAGCAGTGACGGGGATATGAACACTGAAGCTTTCTTT.

V is TRBV10-3 and J is TRBJ2-7, with unresolved D. CDR3 length equals 14 residues. Germline V lookup: CDR1 ENHRY, CDR2 SYGVKD. Between the trimmed V and J ends, which lost 0 bases and 1 base, there was a span of 7 bases. This CDR3 is CAISESSGSYEQYF. For the CDR3, the DNA is TGTGCCATCAGTGAGTCGTCGGGTTCCTACGAGCAGTACTTC.

The chain uses TRBV4-1 and TRBJ2-1, with a weak D call TRBD2 (5 bases). V was shortened by 4 bases and J by 10 bases, with 14 bases between the two germline ends. The CDR3 has 13 amino acids. The V gene's germline CDR1 is MGHRA and CDR2 YSYEKL. The CDR3 coding sequence is TGCGCCAGCAGCCCCTCCTCGTGGGAGGAGCAGTTCTTC. This codes for CASSPSSWEEQFF.

This clone came up once. The chain employs TRBV11-3 and TRBJ2-2, with 10 bases aligning to TRBD1. Trimming took 5 bases from V and 0 from J; bases not matched to a gene: 15. The CDR3 is 20 residues long. Germline V CDR1 and CDR2: SGHNT, YENEEA. Written as DNA, the CDR3 is TGTGCCAGCAGCACACCGGGACAGGGGACCGAACGCCCGAACACCGGGGAGCTGTTTTTT. Its translation: CASSTPGQGTERPNTGELFF.

The sample holds one count of this clone. DNA of the CDR3: TGTGCCAGCAGCACGCGGGAGACAGGGAACACCGGGGAGCTGTTTTTT. It translates to CASSTRETGNTGELFF. The V gene is TRBV11-3, the J gene TRBJ2-2; weak D call: TRBD2 (7 bases). This CDR3 contains 16 residues. Per the germline V gene, CDR1 is SGHNT and CDR2 is YENEEA. Trimming removed 5 bases at V and 1 base at J, with 14 bases between.

This chain uses TRBV2 with TRBJ2-7; D is undetermined. The CDR3 consists of 12 residues. In germline, CDR1 is SNHLY, CDR2 FYNNEI. Trimming pared 4 bases from V and 3 bases from J, leaving 7 bases between. In DNA, the CDR3 is TGTGCCAGCAGTGGCAGGAACTACGAGCAGTACTTC. It yields the protein CASSGRNYEQYF.

This clone has more than one count but fewer than ten. The V gene is TRBV4-1, the J gene TRBJ1-4; TRBD1 aligns across 7 bases. This CDR3 region has 18 residues. V lost 0 bases, J lost 5 bases, and 12 bases stayed unmatched. Looked up from germline, CDR1 is MGHRA and CDR2 is YSYEKL. CDR3: CASSQDRGTEEWNEKLFF. The CDR3 DNA reads TGCGCCAGCAGCCAAGATCGGGGGACAGAGGAATGGAATGAAAAACTGTTTTTT.